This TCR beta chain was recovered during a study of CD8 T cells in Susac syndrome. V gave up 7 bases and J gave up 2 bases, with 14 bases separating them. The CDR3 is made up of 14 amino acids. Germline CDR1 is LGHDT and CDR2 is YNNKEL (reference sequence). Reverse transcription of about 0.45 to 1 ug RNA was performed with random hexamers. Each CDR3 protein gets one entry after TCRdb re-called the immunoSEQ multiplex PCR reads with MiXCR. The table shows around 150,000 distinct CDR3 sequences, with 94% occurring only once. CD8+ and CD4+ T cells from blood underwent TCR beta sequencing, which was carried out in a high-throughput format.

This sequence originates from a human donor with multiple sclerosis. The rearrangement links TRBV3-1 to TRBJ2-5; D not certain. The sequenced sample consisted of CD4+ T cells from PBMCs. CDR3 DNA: TGTGCCAGCAACCGACTGGAAACACAAGAGACCCAGTACTTC. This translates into CASNRLETQETQYF.